The table lists the clone carrying this T cell receptor (beta chain) with many counts. Its antigen is currently unknown. The V and J ends lost 1 base and 2 bases, in that order; junction bases with no gene match: 2. The CDR3 runs to 15 residues. CDR1 SGHDN and CDR2 FVKESK come from the germline V gene. Previously described methods and listed TCR primers were employed for the bulk TCR libraries. TCRdb used MiXCR to reprocess the PCR reads, holding one entry per CDR3 protein. The table lists 8,000 to 13,000 distinct CDR3 sequences, 15% to 20% of them singletons. This sample is drawn from a study of molecular identifiers for immune sequencing clone quantification. The study, taken as a whole, reports: Should identical TCR molecules share a barcode, the sizes of highly expanded clones could be underestimated.

The clonotype originates from a human donor in good health. Some libraries in this study had Jurkat cell RNA spiked in. Sample: naive CD8+ T cells from blood, with Jurkat cell RNA spiked in. Subset of the sample: FACS-sorted CD8+CD4-CCR7+CD45RA+ naive T cells. V usage is TRBV14 and J usage is TRBJ2-7, with 10 bases lining up with TRBD2. The CDR3 spells CASSQAAGGPYEQYF. The CDR3 nucleotides are TGTGCCAGCAGCCAAGCAGCGGGAGGGCCCTACGAGCAGTACTTC. The full variable domain, in which reference TRBV14 and TRBJ2-7 provide the parts outside the CDR3, is EAGVTQFPSHSVIEKGQTVTLRCDPISGHDNLYWYRRVMGKEIKFLLHFVKESKQDESGMPNNRFLAERTGGTYSTLKVQPAELEDSGVYFCASSQAAGGPYEQYFGPGTRLTVT.